These 24 T cell receptor beta chains were sequenced from one sample in a study of blood T cells in healthy people across ages. Primers used in a second PCR of roughly 7 to 12 cycles were a sample-barcoded 5' primer and a J-beta primer mix. MiXCR, applied by TCRdb to the 5' RACE reads, yields one record per CDR3 protein. The sample carries around 870,000 distinct CDR3 sequences, less than 35% recorded once. The source material was blood. The receptor source for this set is an elderly woman in good health.

In its sample, this clonotype was seen many times. The chain combines TRBV12-3 or TRBV12-4 with TRBJ2-5; weak D call: TRBD2 (5 bases). CDR3 size: 14 residues. Trimming took off 5 bases at V and 3 bases at J, with 13 bases between the two ends. The CDR3: CASSHPVREETQYF. The CDR3, as DNA: TGTGCCAGCAGTCACCCGGTGAGGGAAGAGACCCAGTACTTC.

This clonotype has a count of ten or more. The V and J genes are TRBV29-1 and TRBJ1-1; possibly TRBD1 for D (6 bases). This CDR3 comprises 12 residues. Trimming left V 0 bases short and J 8 bases short, with 10 bases between. Germline CDR1 is SQVTM and CDR2 is ANQGSEA. CDR3 coding DNA: TGCAGCGTTGAAGAGGCAGGGGTCGAAGCTTTCTTT. This translates into CSVEEAGVEAFF. Full variable domain (missing parts from reference TRBV29-1 and TRBJ1-1): SAVISQKPSRDICQRGTSLTIQCQVDSQVTMMFWYRQQPGQSLTLIATANQGSEATYESGFVIDKFPISRPNLTFSTLTVSNMSPEDSSIYLCSVEEAGVEAFFGQGTRLTVV.

This clonotype was recorded many times. The chain recombines TRBV9 with TRBJ2-5, with 7 bases aligning to TRBD1. The germline gives CDR1 SGDLS, CDR2 YYNGEE. The V segment lost 2 bases and the J segment 4 bases; nucleotides outside the gene matches: 11. The CDR3 covers 16 residues. The CDR3 region has the DNA TGTGCCAGCAGCGTGGGAGTACAGGGGTTAGGAGAGACCCAGTACTTC. Its translation: CASSVGVQGLGETQYF.

This clonotype has a handful of counts. CDR3 loop: CASSFQSVRPSNFYNEQFF. CDR3 DNA sequence: TGTGCCAGCAGCTTCCAGAGTGTTAGGCCGTCGAACTTCTACAATGAGCAGTTCTTC. The chain couples TRBV7-8 to TRBJ2-1; no clear D gene. CDR1 and CDR2 from the germline V gene are SGHVS and FQNEAQ. Trimming removed 3 bases at V and 3 bases at J, with 24 bases between. The CDR3 contains 19 residues. The full variable domain, with the rest looked up from reference TRBV7-8 and TRBJ2-1, is GAGVSQSPRYKVAKRGQDVALRCDPISGHVSLFWYQQALGQGPEFLTYFQNEAQLDKSGLPSDRFFAERPEGSVSTLKIQRTQQEDSAVYLCASSFQSVRPSNFYNEQFFGPGTRLTVL.

This clonotype was seen ten or more times. The genes are TRBV5-1 and TRBJ2-5, with 7 bases that match TRBD1. J was trimmed by 3 bases and V by 4 bases; bases with no gene match: 3. The CDR3 is 13 residues long. CDR1 is SGHRS and CDR2 is YFSETQ in the germline V gene. The DNA for the CDR3 is TGCGCCAGCAGCGGGCAGGGGGAAGAGACCCAGTACTTC. It yields the protein CASSGQGEETQYF.

This clonotype has at least ten counts. This chain uses TRBV12-3 or TRBV12-4 with TRBJ2-1; 7 nucleotides align to TRBD1. The junction had 7 bases not matched to a gene; V was cut back by 4 bases and J by 7 bases. The CDR3 loop spans 14 amino acids. CDR3 region: CASSSSTGENEQFF. The DNA for the CDR3 is TGTGCCAGCAGTTCGTCTACAGGGGAGAATGAGCAGTTCTTC.

As concerns this clonotype: A read error may produce the germline difference seen at one junction end. CDR3 region: CASSLGPALGQETQYF. The CDR3 DNA sequence: TGTGCTAGCAGCTTAGGGCCCGCTCTGGGACAGGAGACCCAGTACTTC. The J gene is TRBJ2-5, the V gene TRBV7-7; 7 bases are a match to TRBD1. The germline gives CDR1 SSHAT, CDR2 FNYEAQ (reference sequence). The CDR3 has 16 residues.

This clonotype has ten or more counts. This chain links TRBV4-1 with TRBJ1-6; the match to TRBD1 covers 9 bases. J lost 9 bases, V lost 2 bases, and 11 bases had no gene match. CDR1 and CDR2 from the germline V gene are MGHRA and YSYEKL. This CDR3 spans 17 amino acids. CDR3 in amino acids: CASSQTGTGFRGSPLHF. The DNA for the CDR3 is TGCGCCAGCAGCCAAACCGGGACAGGGTTCAGGGGTTCACCCCTCCACTTT.

This clonotype occurred a few times. The V gene is TRBV28, the J gene TRBJ2-3; 10 nucleotides line up with TRBD2. J gave up 0 bases and V 5 bases, and 2 bases lay outside the gene matches. CDR3 length: 15 residues. Per germline, CDR1 MDHEN and CDR2 SYDVKM. CDR3 nucleotide sequence: TGTGCCAGCAGTAGCGGGGGGGAAAGCACAGATACGCAGTATTTT. Residues: CASSSGGESTDTQYF.

This clonotype was picked up a small number of times. This clone may be a read error of a much larger clone one base away. The chain carries TRBV5-1 and TRBJ2-1; D is possibly TRBD2 (6 bases). The DNA end favors TRBJ2-7, so the J call may be wrong. Germline assignment: CDR1 SGHRS and CDR2 YFSETQ. The CDR3 covers 16 residues. DNA for the CDR3: TGCGCCAGCAGCGGAGGCGGAGGGGACTCCTACAATGAGCAGTACTTC. The encoded protein is CASSGGGGDSYNEQYF.

This clonotype was seen at least ten times. This rearrangement joins TRBV6-6 to TRBJ2-1; maybe TRBD2 (6 bases). V was clipped by 7 bases and J by 3 bases, with 16 bases between them. CDR1 and CDR2 from the germline V gene are MNHNY and SVGAGI (reference sequence). There are 15 residues in the CDR3. The CDR3 region is CASITRGVNYNEQFF. As DNA, the CDR3 is TGTGCCAGCATTACTCGCGGGGTTAACTACAATGAGCAGTTCTTC.

Note on this clonotype: A much larger clonotype is one base distant, so this may be a read error. The chain employs TRBV7-2 and TRBJ1-1, with a possible D match to TRBD1 (5 bases). CDR1 is SGHTA, CDR2 FQGNSA, per germline. The CDR3 is 15 amino acids. Trimming removed 4 bases at V and 4 bases at J, with 16 bases between. CDR3 residues: CASSSRISRGTEAFF. CDR3 in DNA: TGTGCCAGCAGCTCCCGGATCTCAAGGGGCACTGAAGCTTTCTTT.

Comment on this clonotype: A clone one base away is much larger, so this may be a read error. The chain links TRBV4-3 to TRBJ1-5; tentatively, D is TRBD1 (5 bases). The germline V gene has CDR1 LGHNA and CDR2 YSLEER. Trimming took 4 bases from V and 5 from J, leaving 15 bases between them. The CDR3 is 15 residues long. The CDR3 loop reads CASSRERGWDQPQHF. The CDR3 DNA is TGCGCCAGCAGCCGAGAGAGGGGCTGGGATCAGCCCCAGCATTTT.

There are many counts of this clonotype. The J gene is TRBJ2-4, the V gene TRBV20-1; 10 positions agree with TRBD1. Trimming at V came to 4 bases and at J to 2 bases, leaving 5 bases not matched to a gene. The CDR3 covers 15 residues. CDR1 and CDR2 from the germline V gene are DFQATT and SNEGSKA (reference sequence). The CDR3 protein is CSATRDRGSKNIQYF. CDR3 in DNA: TGCAGTGCTACTCGGGACAGGGGCTCCAAAAACATTCAGTACTTC.

This clonotype came up many times. This sequence joins TRBV24-1 and TRBJ1-2, with TRBD1 matching 8 bases. Trimming at V came to 3 bases and at J to 6 bases, leaving 5 bases not matched to a gene. CDR1 and CDR2 (germline): KGHDR, SFDVKD. This CDR3 has 14 amino acids. CDR3 DNA: TGTGCCACCAGTGATCCGACAGGGGTGGATGGCTACACCTTC. Its translation: CATSDPTGVDGYTF.

The genes are TRBV7-8 and TRBJ2-7; the D is unclear. This CDR3 has 14 residues. V was clipped by 1 base and J by 7 bases, with 14 bases between them. Germline lookup yields CDR1 SGHVS and CDR2 FQNEAQ. CDR3: CASSLERTHNEQYF. The CDR3 DNA is TGTGCCAGCAGCTTAGAGAGGACCCACAATGAGCAGTACTTC.

Ten or more counts support this clonotype. The chain couples TRBV3-1 to TRBJ2-7; 7 positions agree with TRBD1. The CDR3 has 14 residues. The V and J ends lost 1 base and 9 bases, in that order; junction bases with no gene match: 9. CDR1 and CDR2 (germline): LGHDT, YNNKEL (reference sequence). The CDR3 sequence is CASSQGKTGRAQYF. For the CDR3, the DNA is TGTGCCAGCAGCCAAGGAAAGACAGGGCGTGCGCAGTACTTC.

This clonotype was counted between two and nine times. V gene TRBV21-1 combines with J gene TRBJ2-7; the D call in the table, TRBD1, was not verified against the DNA. TRBV21-1 is a pseudogene segment. The CDR3 contains 16 residues. DNA for the CDR3: TGTGCCACCGCCCCATCTACGGGACAGGGGGCAGGCGAGCAGTACTTC. It yields the protein CATAPSTGQGAGEQYF.

Concerning this clonotype itself: A much bigger clone sits one base away, suggesting this may be a read error. The V call is TRBV4-3, the J call TRBJ2-1; D gene ambiguous. This CDR3 region has 16 residues. From germline, CDR1 is LGHNA and CDR2 YSLEER. The germline V and J ends were trimmed by 4 bases and 6 bases, with 19 bases remaining between them. The CDR3 sequence is CASSRDSSVLRNEQFF. CDR3 nucleotides: TGCGCCAGCAGCCGCGACTCCTCGGTCCTTCGCAATGAGCAGTTCTTC.

This clonotype has a count of ten or more. The chain recombines TRBV11-2 with TRBJ2-7; D not certain. CDR1 is SGHAT, CDR2 FQNNGV, per germline. The CDR3 is made up of 15 amino acids. V was clipped by 1 base and J by 2 bases, with 12 bases between them. In DNA, the CDR3 is TGTGCCAGCAGCTTAGGATCAGGTTCTGCCTACGAGCAGTACTTC. Residues: CASSLGSGSAYEQYF.

The rearrangement joins TRBV7-9 to TRBJ2-1; D is undetermined. The V gene's germline CDR1 is SEHNR and CDR2 FQNEAQ (reference sequence). V was clipped by 2 bases and J by 10 bases, with 12 bases between them. This CDR3 comprises 13 residues. The CDR3 region is CASSLRQSIEQFF. DNA of the CDR3: TGTGCCAGCAGCTTAAGGCAATCGATCGAGCAGTTCTTC.

As concerns this clonotype: The conserved closing phenylalanine or tryptophan is absent in this CDR3, likely reflecting a read error. The CDR3 here is CASSAAGSFQETQYC. The DNA for the CDR3 is TGTGCCAGCAGTGCAGCGGGGAGCTTCCAAGAGACCCAGTACTGC. V is TRBV12-3 or TRBV12-4 and J is TRBJ2-4; TRBD2 aligns across 7 bases. Judging by the DNA end, TRBJ2-5 fits better; the J call may be wrong. The length of the CDR3 is 15 residues.

The gene calls are TRBV4-1 and TRBJ2-1, with 8 bases fitting TRBD1. From germline, CDR1 is MGHRA and CDR2 YSYEKL. This CDR3 comprises 14 residues. Trimming took 2 bases from V and 8 from J; bases not matched to a gene: 5. The CDR3 nucleotides read TGCGCCAGCAGCCAAACATGGACAGGGTATGAGCAGTTCTTC. It codes for CASSQTWTGYEQFF.

This chain uses TRBV11-2 with TRBJ2-2, with D possibly matching TRBD1 (6 bases). V lost 5 bases and J 9 bases, leaving 13 bases between the germline ends. The CDR3 loop spans 13 amino acids. In germline, CDR1 is SGHAT, CDR2 FQNNGV. As DNA, the CDR3 is TGTGCCAGCAGCCCTCAGGGGAACCGGGAGCTGTTTTTT. The encoded protein is CASSPQGNRELFF.